This TCR beta chain was retrieved from a study of regulatory T cells in long-lasting Graves disease (dated by TCRdb to about 2021). Regarding the complete study: Persistent Graves' disease was defined as antithyroid drug treatment for over 5 years with persistently positive TSH receptor autoantibodies. Patients with persistent Graves' disease were compared with patients with newly diagnosed Graves' disease using TCR sequencing and RNA sequencing of peripheral blood. The study was conducted in China and was registered as a clinical trial. A total of approximately 35 samples underwent TCR sequencing: around 13 from persistent and approximately 20 from newly diagnosed Graves' disease patients. Persistent Graves' disease patients in the clinical cohort had taken antithyroid drugs for about 10.3 years on average.

Broad study findings and their caveats: Because the primary lesion, thyroid tissue, could not be accessed, the study looked at peripheral blood alone. As a limitation, the authors acknowledged that the small sample size may reduce accuracy. Patients with persistent disease shared more public clonotypes (approximately 2,500) than newly diagnosed patients did (around 930). Persistent disease showed preferential use of TRBV28, TRBJ1-2 and TRBJ2-5, whereas newly diagnosed disease favored TRBV20-1 and TRBJ2-1. Only the TCR beta chain was sequenced and analyzed. Compared with newly diagnosed patients, persistent Graves' disease patients had lower TCR Shannon entropy and fewer highly expanded clones, which suggests clonal expansion.

This specimen's time point label, interpreted: persistent/refractory GD, antithyroid drugs over 5 years with positive TRAb. For both TCR sequencing and RNA sequencing, RNA was extracted from PBMCs using TRIzol. Graves' disease was diagnosed according to American Thyroid Association guidelines. Patients for the study were recruited at an endocrinology department in Xi'an, China. From each patient, roughly 9 milliliters of peripheral blood was collected into an EDTA anticoagulant tube. Ficoll Paque Plus density gradient separation was used to isolate PBMCs, and no further T cell sorting was performed. RNA quality was checked with an Agilent 2100 Bioanalyzer and agarose gel, and concentration with a NanoDrop 2000. This clonotype was observed at least ten times. The specificity of this receptor is unknown. Base-call qualities are not available, and no considerably larger clone is one nucleotide away. The method was multiplex PCR. TCRdb records Illumina HiSeq 4000 as the sequencer. iRepertoire HTBI primers and Arm-PCR amplification of CDR3 regions were used to construct TCR beta libraries. Before sequencing, the PCR products went through gel purification. Per the source publication's procedure: Gene usage analysis of CDR3 amino acid clonotypes used the 55 to 65 TRBV and about 13 TRBJ segments found across samples. COPE and FqMerger were used to merge the filtered high-quality paired reads into contigs. BLAST was used to align contigs to IMGT TRBV, TRBD and TRBJ reference genes, with CDR3 defined following IMGT. Clonotypes above 0.1% frequency were classified as highly expanded clones. Shannon entropy served as the measure of repertoire diversity, while the Gini coefficient captured V-J evenness. A clonotype was considered public if more than one individual shared it. TCRdb applied fastp at Q25 and MiXCR to the public reads, then kept only in-frame beta chains. Every entry covers one CDR3 protein and lists the most common genes and DNA from its rows. The V and J calls, along with clone size, are taken from TCRdb and not from the paper's own processing. In this sample the table shows 700,000 or so distinct CDR3 sequences, 30% of which occur a single time. The ten most abundant clones make up around 42% of the sample.

The CDR3 runs 14 residues from the cysteine to the phenylalanine. The sequence is cut down to CDR3 DNA, 42 bases in frame from base 1. Clipping removes 9 bases from V and 4 bases from J, with 10 as the unmatched junction base count. For CDR1 and CDR2, the germline V gene lists SGHAT and FQNNGV. Specimen: peripheral blood mononuclear cells (PBMCs), collected when the disease was refractory, from a patient treated with antithyroid drugs. This clonotype was sampled from a female donor with Graves disease. This chain joins TRBV11-2 to TRBJ2-7, and 9 bases in between align with TRBD2. The DNA sequence reads TGTGCCAGTAGGGTAGTGCGGGAGGGATACGAGCAGTACTTC. Translated, it gives CASRVVREGYEQYF. The CDR3, completed at both ends by the reference TRBV11-2 and TRBJ2-7 genes, gives the full variable domain EAGVAQSPRYKIIEKRQSVAFWCNPISGHATLYWYQQILGQGPKLLIQFQNNGVVDDSQLPKDRFSAERLKGVDSTLKIQPAKLEDSAVYLCASRVVREGYEQYFGPGTRLTVT.